What follows is one T cell receptor beta chain and its context. The data were obtained in a study of blood T cells in healthy people across ages. Germline V gene data show CDR1 as MNHEY and CDR2 as SMNVEV (reference sequence). V was cut by 4 bases and J by 4 bases, with 8 bases left in between. This CDR3 contains 13 residues. The use of a sample-barcoded 5' primer and a J-beta primer mix characterized a second PCR of roughly 7 to 11 cycles. MiXCR, applied by TCRdb to the 5' RACE reads, yields one record per CDR3 protein. The repertoire consists of 1.4 million or so distinct CDR3 sequences, with 42% occurring once and the leading ten covering under 5%.

J is TRBJ2-1 and V is TRBV27; D is undetermined. The receptor's source is a young woman in good health. The sequencing input was blood. CDR3 DNA: TGTGCCAGCAGTTACTCCCCTTACAATGAGCAGTTCTTC. This encodes CASSYSPYNEQFF.